The rows below give T cell receptor beta chains drawn from one sample of a study of cytomegalovirus exposure and HLA in healthy donors. TCRdb's copy holds only in-frame clones and misses some; the assay was immunoSEQ multiplex PCR. The sample consists of some 190,000 clones, approximately 80% of them appearing once. Source material: PBMCs. The source is a boy between 2 and 10 years old in good health and CMV-seronegative. The CDR3 runs from the conserved cysteine through the conserved F or W. A D gene is named only where the DNA matches it firmly. The size entry is marked missing in some rows and otherwise reads once, few, many or a size class.

TRBV29-1,TRBJ1-3,NA,NA,CSGIQGSGNTIYF,TGCAGCGGCATACAGGGCTCTGGAAACACCATATATTTT
TRBV7-6,TRBJ2-1,NA,NA,CASRLPPNEQFF,TGTGCCAGCAGACTCCCTCCCAATGAGCAGTTCTTC
TRBV6-1,TRBJ2-2,NA,NA,CASGGRTVFTGELFF,TGTGCCAGCGGTGGACGGACTGTTTTCACCGGGGAGCTGTTTTTT
TRBV5-1,TRBJ2-1,TRBD2,once,CASSLASGSNEQFF,TGCGCCAGCAGCTTGGCTAGCGGGTCGAATGAGCAGTTCTTC
TRBV4-3,TRBJ2-1,NA,NA,CASSQDEWDMLQFF,TGCGCCAGCAGCCAAGATGAGTGGGACATGTTGCAGTTCTTC
TRBV19,TRBJ1-1,NA,few,CASSKVGDMNTEAFF,TGTGCCAGTAGCAAGGTTGGGGACATGAACACTGAAGCTTTCTTT
TRBV6-5,TRBJ1-1,NA,NA,CASSHNTEAFF,TGTGCCAGCAGTCATAACACTGAAGCTTTCTTT
TRBV7-6,TRBJ1-1,NA,NA,CASSSQGYTEAFF,TGTGCCAGCAGCTCCCAGGGATACACTGAAGCTTTCTTT
TRBV7-2,TRBJ2-3,NA,NA,CASSSITPGLNTDTQYF,TGTGCCAGCAGCTCCATTACTCCGGGATTGAACACAGATACGCAGTATTTT
TRBV19,TRBJ1-1,NA,few,CASSVEVLNTEAFF,TGTGCCAGTTCCGTGGAGGTTTTGAACACTGAAGCTTTCTTT
TRBV19,TRBJ2-2,NA,few,CASSSQGAAAGELFF,TGTGCCAGTAGTTCACAAGGGGCGGCTGCAGGGGAGCTGTTTTTT
TRBV2,TRBJ2-3,TRBD1,NA,CASRTGGGTDTQYF,TGTGCCAGCAGGACAGGGGGAGGCACAGATACGCAGTATTTT
TRBV4-3,TRBJ1-2,TRBD1,NA,CASSQDRQGINYGYTF,TGCGCCAGCAGCCAAGATCGACAGGGAATTAACTATGGCTACACCTTC
TRBV19,TRBJ2-3,TRBD2,NA,CASSRAAGGRADTQYF,TGTGCCAGTAGTAGAGCGGCGGGAGGCCGGGCAGATACGCAGTATTTT
TRBV6-1,TRBJ1-2,NA,NA,CASSEVTVGGYTF,TGTGCCAGCAGTGAAGTTACCGTCGGGGGCTACACCTTC
TRBV20-1,TRBJ2-1,NA,once,CSARFNNEQFF,TGCAGTGCTAGATTTAACAATGAGCAGTTCTTC
TRBV29-1,TRBJ1-1,NA,NA,CSVDPQANTEAFF,TGCAGCGTTGACCCCCAGGCGAACACTGAAGCTTTCTTT
TRBV7-8,TRBJ2-7,NA,NA,CASSFEGQFYEQYF,TGTGCCAGCAGCTTTGAGGGTCAGTTCTACGAGCAGTACTTC
TRBV9,TRBJ1-4,NA,NA,CASSVGVGQGNEKLFF,TGTGCCAGCAGCGTAGGGGTGGGGCAGGGAAACGAAAAACTGTTTTTT
TRBV4-1,TRBJ1-2,TRBD1,NA,CASSGGQAQYGYTF,TGCGCCAGCAGCGGCGGACAGGCCCAATATGGCTACACCTTC
TRBV19,TRBJ2-7,NA,once,CASTNRAGGTYEQYF,TGTGCCAGTACCAACCGGGCAGGGGGGACATACGAGCAGTACTTC
TRBV7-2,TRBJ2-5,TRBD2,NA,CASSFPASGQETQYF,TGTGCCAGCAGCTTCCCCGCTAGCGGGCAAGAGACCCAGTACTTC
TRBV5-6,TRBJ2-1,NA,NA,CASSLDRRDTYNEQFF,TGTGCCAGCAGCTTGGATCGGCGGGATACCTACAATGAGCAGTTCTTC
TRBV13,TRBJ2-3,TRBD2,NA,CASSSTTSGGDMNTDTQYF,TGTGCCAGCAGTTCGACTACTAGCGGGGGGGATATGAACACAGATACGCAGTATTTT
TRBV5-6,TRBJ2-7,NA,NA,CASVPTAPVFEQYF,TGTGCCAGCGTCCCTACAGCCCCTGTTTTCGAGCAGTACTTC
TRBV30,TRBJ2-2,NA,NA,CAWSYYTGELFF,TGTGCCTGGAGTTATTACACCGGGGAGCTGTTTTTT
TRBV4-2,TRBJ2-1,TRBD2,NA,CASSQGTSGLSYNEQFF,TGTGCCAGCAGCCAAGGGACTAGCGGCCTTTCCTACAATGAGCAGTTCTTC
TRBV7-2,TRBJ1-1,NA,NA,CASSPHTRGTEAFF,TGTGCCAGCAGCCCTCATACCAGGGGCACTGAAGCTTTCTTT
TRBV27,TRBJ2-1,TRBD2,once,CASSLTPGLAGILEQFF,TGTGCCAGCAGTTTGACCCCTGGACTAGCGGGAATTCTTGAGCAGTTCTTC
TRBV27,TRBJ1-2,NA,NA,CASSPQAYYGYTF,TGTGCCAGCAGTCCACAGGCTTACTATGGCTACACCTTC
TRBV7-8,TRBJ1-5,TRBD1,NA,CASSNQQGAANQPQHF,TGTGCCAGCAGCAACCAACAGGGGGCGGCCAATCAGCCCCAGCATTTT
TRBV7-9,TRBJ2-5,TRBD2,NA,CASSLVSRSGGSQETQYF,TGTGCCAGCAGCTTAGTGTCCCGTAGCGGGGGGTCACAAGAGACCCAGTACTTC
TRBV2,TRBJ1-2,NA,NA,CASRTFDGYTF,TGTGCCAGCAGGACTTTTGATGGCTACACCTTC
TRBV4-3,TRBJ2-1,TRBD2,NA,CASSQDSSGGADEQFF,TGCGCCAGCAGCCAAGATTCTAGCGGGGGGGCCGATGAGCAGTTCTTC
TRBV2,TRBJ2-7,TRBD1,few,CASRRTGRDEQYF,TGTGCCAGCAGGAGGACAGGGAGAGACGAGCAGTACTTC
TRBV28,TRBJ2-7,NA,NA,CASRSEGYEQYF,TGTGCCAGCAGATCCGAGGGTTACGAGCAGTACTTC
TRBV7-6,TRBJ1-2,NA,NA,CASSSLGGGGYTF,TGTGCCAGCAGCTCACTGGGGGGGGGTGGCTACACCTTC
TRBV4-3,TRBJ2-3,NA,few,CASSQDPLGAPDTQYF,TGCGCCAGCAGCCAAGATCCTCTAGGGGCCCCAGATACGCAGTATTTT
TRBV10-2,TRBJ1-5,NA,NA,CASSDGGNQPQHF,TGCGCCAGCAGTGATGGGGGGAATCAGCCCCAGCATTTT
TRBV15,TRBJ1-1,TRBD1,NA,CATSRDRGFGAFF,TGTGCCACCAGCAGGGACAGGGGGTTTGGAGCTTTCTTT
TRBV10-3,TRBJ2-1,TRBD2,NA,CAISDGLAGEDNEQFF,TGTGCCATCAGTGATGGACTAGCGGGAGAGGACAATGAGCAGTTCTTC
TRBV7-9,TRBJ2-3,TRBD2,NA,CASSLETSGNTDTQYF,TGTGCCAGCAGCTTAGAGACTAGCGGAAACACAGATACGCAGTATTTT
TRBV5-5,TRBJ1-1,NA,NA,CASSFNYPGHMNTEAFF,TGTGCCAGCAGCTTCAACTACCCGGGACACATGAACACTGAAGCTTTCTTT
TRBV7-9,TRBJ2-2,TRBD2,NA,CASSYLVAGYNTGELFF,TGTGCCAGCAGCTACCTTGTAGCGGGATATAACACCGGGGAGCTGTTTTTT
TRBV30,TRBJ2-5,NA,once,CALEKGETQYF,TGTGCCCTGGAAAAGGGGGAGACCCAGTACTTC
TRBV7-9,TRBJ1-3,NA,NA,CASSLAGASGNTIYF,TGTGCCAGCAGCTTAGCAGGGGCTTCAGGAAACACCATATATTTT
TRBV5-1,TRBJ2-5,NA,NA,CASRHWWYQETQYF,TGCGCCAGCAGACATTGGTGGTACCAAGAGACCCAGTACTTC
TRBV19,TRBJ1-5,NA,NA,CASSMVSGGEHNQPQHF,TGTGCCAGTAGTATGGTTTCGGGGGGCGAACACAATCAGCCCCAGCATTTT
TRBV5-1,TRBJ1-2,NA,NA,CASSLAQTDYGYTF,TGCGCCAGCAGCTTGGCCCAGACAGACTATGGCTACACCTTC
TRBV12-5,TRBJ2-5,NA,NA,CASSSRIPETQYF,TGTGCTTCATCATCCAGGATCCCAGAGACCCAGTACTTC
TRBV28,TRBJ1-1,NA,NA,CASSLRRENTEAFF,TGTGCCAGCAGTTTACGTAGAGAGAACACTGAAGCTTTCTTT
TRBV2,TRBJ1-4,NA,NA,CASSERQSNEKLFF,TGTGCCAGCAGTGAAAGACAGAGTAATGAAAAACTGTTTTTT
TRBV5-1,TRBJ2-3,TRBD2,NA,CASSLDSRGGRDTQYF,TGCGCCAGCAGCTTGGATTCGCGGGGGGGCCGAGATACGCAGTATTTT
TRBV27,TRBJ1-3,NA,NA,CASSSLSGNTIYF,TGTGCCAGCAGCAGTCTCTCTGGAAACACCATATATTTT